The T cell receptor (beta chain) under discussion was sequenced for a study of blood T cell repertoires in COVID-19. The wider study: COVID-19 samples from acute and convalescent phases originated in the United States, Italy and Spain.

Clones were read by immunoSEQ multiplex PCR, and TCRdb kept only the in-frame ones, dropping some. The sample contains about 170,000 clones, 84% of which appear only once. All enrollees were about 18 to 89 years old and from 20 to 30 US areas. Participants' reported clinical history set cohort assignment. The CDR3 runs to 15 residues. Germline V gene lookup returns CDR1 SGDLS and CDR2 YYNGEE. V was shortened by 6 bases and J by 0 bases, with 13 bases between the two germline ends. The chain joins TRBV9 to TRBJ1-3; D remains ambiguous. Material: PBMCs or T cells enriched from blood (not recorded which). This receptor was obtained from a man between 45 and 60 years old who had recovered from COVID-19. CDR3 sequence: CASNEDGASGNTIYF. CDR3 DNA: TGTGCCAGCAACGAAGACGGAGCCTCTGGAAACACCATATATTTT.